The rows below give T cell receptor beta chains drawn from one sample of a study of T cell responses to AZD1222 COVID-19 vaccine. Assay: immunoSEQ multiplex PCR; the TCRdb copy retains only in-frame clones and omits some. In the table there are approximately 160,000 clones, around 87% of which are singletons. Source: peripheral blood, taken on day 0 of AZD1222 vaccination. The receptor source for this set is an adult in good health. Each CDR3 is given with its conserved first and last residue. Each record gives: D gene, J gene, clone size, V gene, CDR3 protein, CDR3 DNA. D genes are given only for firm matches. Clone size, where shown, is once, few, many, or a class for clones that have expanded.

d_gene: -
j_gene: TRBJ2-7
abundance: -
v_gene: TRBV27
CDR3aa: CASSSFEVQYF
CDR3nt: TGTGCCAGCAGTTCCTTTGAGGTGCAGTACTTC

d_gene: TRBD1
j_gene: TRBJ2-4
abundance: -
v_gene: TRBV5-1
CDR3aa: CASSAEPGQGPPVAKNIQYF
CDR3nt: TGCGCCAGCAGCGCCGAACCGGGACAGGGGCCGCCTGTAGCCAAAAACATTCAGTACTTC

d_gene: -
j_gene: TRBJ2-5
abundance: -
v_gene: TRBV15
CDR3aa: CATSSYQGLGETQYF
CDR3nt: TGTGCCACCAGCAGCTATCAGGGGCTTGGAGAGACCCAGTACTTC

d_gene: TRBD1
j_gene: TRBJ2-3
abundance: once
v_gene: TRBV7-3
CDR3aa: CASSPEVQGIPDTQYF
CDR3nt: TGTGCCAGCAGCCCGGAAGTACAGGGGATCCCAGATACGCAGTATTTT

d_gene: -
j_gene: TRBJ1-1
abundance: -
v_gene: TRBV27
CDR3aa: CASRASGRDEAFF
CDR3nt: TGTGCCAGCAGGGCGAGTGGCAGGGATGAAGCTTTCTTT

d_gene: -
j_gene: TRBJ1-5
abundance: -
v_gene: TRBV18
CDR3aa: CASCGGSNQPQHF
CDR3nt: TGTGCCAGCTGCGGAGGGAGCAATCAGCCCCAGCATTTT

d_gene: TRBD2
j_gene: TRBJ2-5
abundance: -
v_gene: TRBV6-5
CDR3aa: CASSYSGLAGQETQYF
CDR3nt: TGTGCCAGCAGTTACTCAGGACTAGCGGGACAAGAGACCCAGTACTTC

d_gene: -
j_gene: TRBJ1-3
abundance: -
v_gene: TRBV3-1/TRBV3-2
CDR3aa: CASSQWILGAGNTIYF
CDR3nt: TGTGCCAGCAGCCAATGGATTTTGGGAGCCGGAAACACCATATATTTT

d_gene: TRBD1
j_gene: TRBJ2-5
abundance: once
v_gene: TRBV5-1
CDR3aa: CASSRQGAFGETQYF
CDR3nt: TGCGCCAGCAGCCGGCAGGGGGCATTTGGAGAGACCCAGTACTTC

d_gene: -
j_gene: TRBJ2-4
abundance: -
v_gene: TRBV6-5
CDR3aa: CASSGTSPAKNIQYF
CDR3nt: TGTGCCAGCAGCGGAACTAGTCCCGCCAAAAACATTCAGTACTTC

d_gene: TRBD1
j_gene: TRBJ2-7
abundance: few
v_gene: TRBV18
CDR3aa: CASSPGQGLYF
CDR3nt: TGTGCCAGCTCACCAGGACAGGGCCTGTACTTC

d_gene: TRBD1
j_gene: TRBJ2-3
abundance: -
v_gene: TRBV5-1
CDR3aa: CASRGPTGAQYF
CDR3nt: TGCGCCAGCAGGGGACCCACAGGGGCGCAGTATTTT

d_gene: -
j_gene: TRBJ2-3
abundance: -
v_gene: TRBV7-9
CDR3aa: CASSFSDTQYF
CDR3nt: TGTGCCAGCAGCTTCTCGGATACGCAGTATTTT

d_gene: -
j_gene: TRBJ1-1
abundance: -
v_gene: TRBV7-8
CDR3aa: CASSLGKNTEAFF
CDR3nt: TGTGCCAGCAGCTTAGGCAAGAACACTGAAGCTTTCTTT

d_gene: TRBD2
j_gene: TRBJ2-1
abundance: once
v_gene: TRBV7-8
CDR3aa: CASSTRTSKNEQFF
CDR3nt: TGTGCCAGCAGCACCCGGACTAGCAAGAATGAGCAGTTCTTC

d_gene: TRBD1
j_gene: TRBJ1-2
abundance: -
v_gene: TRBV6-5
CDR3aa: CASSSRTGGTTYGYTF
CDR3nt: TGTGCCAGCAGTTCACGGACAGGAGGAACCACTTATGGCTACACCTTC

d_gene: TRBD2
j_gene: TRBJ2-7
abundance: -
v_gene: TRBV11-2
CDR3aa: CASSTGLAGVYEQYF
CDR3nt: TGTGCCAGCAGCACCGGACTAGCGGGAGTCTACGAGCAGTACTTC

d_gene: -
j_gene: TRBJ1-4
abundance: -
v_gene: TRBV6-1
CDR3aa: CASSEPGLGPSEKLFF
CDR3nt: TGTGCCAGCAGTGAGCCGGGCCTCGGCCCAAGTGAAAAACTGTTTTTT

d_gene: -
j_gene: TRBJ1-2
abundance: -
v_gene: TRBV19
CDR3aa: CASSTRTSYGYTF
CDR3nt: TGTGCCAGTAGTACTAGGACAAGCTATGGCTACACCTTC

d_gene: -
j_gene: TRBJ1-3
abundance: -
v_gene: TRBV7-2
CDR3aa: CASSLQGGSENTIYF
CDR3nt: TGTGCCAGCAGCTTACAGGGAGGAAGCGAAAACACCATATATTTT

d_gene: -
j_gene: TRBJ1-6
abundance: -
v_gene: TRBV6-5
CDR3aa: CASDLDRPSPLHF
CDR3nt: TGTGCCAGCGATCTGGACCGTCCCTCACCCCTCCACTTT

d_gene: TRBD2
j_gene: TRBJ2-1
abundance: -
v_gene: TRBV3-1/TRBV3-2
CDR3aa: CASRGEGEQFF
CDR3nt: TGTGCCAGCAGGGGGGAGGGTGAGCAGTTCTTC

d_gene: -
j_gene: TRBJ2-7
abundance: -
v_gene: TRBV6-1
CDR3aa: CASSEAHHTLYEQYF
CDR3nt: TGTGCCAGCAGTGAAGCGCATCACACCCTTTACGAGCAGTACTTC

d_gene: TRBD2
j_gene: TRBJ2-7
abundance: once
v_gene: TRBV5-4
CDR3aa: CASSFWGSGLAGGRSYEQYF
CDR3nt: TGTGCCAGCAGCTTTTGGGGGTCGGGACTAGCGGGAGGGCGCTCCTACGAGCAGTACTTC

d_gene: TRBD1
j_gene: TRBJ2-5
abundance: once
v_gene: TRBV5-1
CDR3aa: CASSSQGAAGETQYF
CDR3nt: TGCGCCAGCAGTTCTCAGGGGGCTGCGGGGGAGACCCAGTACTTC

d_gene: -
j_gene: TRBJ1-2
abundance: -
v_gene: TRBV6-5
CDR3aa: CASSPRRENYGYTF
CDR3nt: TGTGCCAGCAGCCCACGACGGGAGAACTATGGCTACACCTTC

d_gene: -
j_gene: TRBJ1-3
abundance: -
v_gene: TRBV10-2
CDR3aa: CASSVGREDTIYF
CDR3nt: TGCGCCAGCAGTGTGGGCAGGGAGGACACCATATATTTT

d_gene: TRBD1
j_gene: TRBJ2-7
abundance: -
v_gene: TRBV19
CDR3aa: CASSAFSGGEQYF
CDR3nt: TGTGCCAGTAGTGCGTTCTCAGGGGGTGAGCAGTACTTC

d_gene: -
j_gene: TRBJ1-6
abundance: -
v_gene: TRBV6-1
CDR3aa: CASRRTDNSPLHF
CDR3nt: TGTGCCAGCAGAAGGACGGATAATTCACCCCTCCACTTT

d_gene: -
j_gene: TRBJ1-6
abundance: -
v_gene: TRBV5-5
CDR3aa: CASSWTPGYSAPLHF
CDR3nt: TGTGCCAGCAGCTGGACACCAGGATACTCTGCACCCCTCCACTTT

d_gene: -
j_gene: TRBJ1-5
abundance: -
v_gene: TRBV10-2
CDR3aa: CASSEGGFGSQPQHF
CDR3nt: TGCGCCAGCAGTGAGGGAGGGTTCGGCAGTCAGCCCCAGCATTTT

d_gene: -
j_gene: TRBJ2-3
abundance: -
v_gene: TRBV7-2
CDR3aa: CASSLGTPVRADTQYF
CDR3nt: TGTGCCAGCAGCCTCGGGACCCCAGTACGGGCAGATACGCAGTATTTT

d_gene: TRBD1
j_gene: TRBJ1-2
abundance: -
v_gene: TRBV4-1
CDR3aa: CASSLRDRDYGYTF
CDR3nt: TGCGCCAGCAGCCTCCGGGACAGGGACTATGGCTACACCTTC

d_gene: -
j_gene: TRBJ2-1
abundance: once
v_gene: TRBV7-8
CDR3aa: CASSLIRASYNEQFF
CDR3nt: TGTGCCAGCAGCTTAATAAGGGCCTCCTACAATGAGCAGTTCTTC

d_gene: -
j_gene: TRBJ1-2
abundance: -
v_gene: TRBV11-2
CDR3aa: CASSTSTNSYGYTF
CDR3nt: TGTGCCAGCAGCACCTCAACGAACTCCTATGGCTACACCTTC

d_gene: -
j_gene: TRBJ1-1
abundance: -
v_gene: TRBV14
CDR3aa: CASSRQVYTEAFF
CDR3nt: TGTGCCAGCAGCCGACAGGTGTACACTGAAGCTTTCTTT

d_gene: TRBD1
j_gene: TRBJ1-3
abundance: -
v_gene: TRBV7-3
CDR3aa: CASSVTGVGNTIYF
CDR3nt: TGTGCCAGCAGCGTAACAGGGGTTGGAAACACCATATATTTT

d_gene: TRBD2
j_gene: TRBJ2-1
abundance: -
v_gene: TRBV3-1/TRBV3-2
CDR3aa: CASSQRTGTSHYNEQFF
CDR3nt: TGTGCCAGCAGCCAACGTACCGGGACTAGCCACTACAATGAGCAGTTCTTC

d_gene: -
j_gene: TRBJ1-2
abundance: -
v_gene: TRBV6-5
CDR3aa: CASSYSNGDYGYTF
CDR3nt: TGTGCCAGCAGTTACTCGAACGGAGACTATGGCTACACCTTC

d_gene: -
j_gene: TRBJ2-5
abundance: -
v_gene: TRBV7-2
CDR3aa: CASSSSPETQYF
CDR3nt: TGTGCCAGCAGTTCCTCCCCGGAGACCCAGTACTTC

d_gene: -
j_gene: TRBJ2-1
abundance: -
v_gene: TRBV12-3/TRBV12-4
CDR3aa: CASTPPPRGEQFF
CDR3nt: TGTGCCAGCACCCCTCCCCCACGGGGTGAGCAGTTCTTC

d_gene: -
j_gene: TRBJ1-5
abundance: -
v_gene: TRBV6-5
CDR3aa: CASRMDQGGNQPQHF
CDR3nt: TGTGCCAGCAGGATGGATCAGGGTGGGAATCAGCCCCAGCATTTT

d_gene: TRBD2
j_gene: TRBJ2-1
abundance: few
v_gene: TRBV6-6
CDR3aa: CASSFGGSTYNEQFF
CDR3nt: TGTGCCAGCAGCTTCGGCGGGAGCACCTACAATGAGCAGTTCTTC

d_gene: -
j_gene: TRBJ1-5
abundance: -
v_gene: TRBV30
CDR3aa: CAWSVLTSNQPQHF
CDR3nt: TGTGCCTGGAGTGTACTGACAAGCAATCAGCCCCAGCATTTT

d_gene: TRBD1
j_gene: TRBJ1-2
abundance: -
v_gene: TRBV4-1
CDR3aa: CASSQGQGAGGYTF
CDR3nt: TGCGCCAGCAGCCAAGGACAGGGGGCAGGGGGCTACACCTTC

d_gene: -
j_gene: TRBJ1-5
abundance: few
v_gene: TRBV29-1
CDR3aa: CSVEDPREECENQPQHF
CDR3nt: TGCAGCGTTGAAGATCCCAGGGAGGAGTGCGAAAATCAGCCCCAGCATTTT

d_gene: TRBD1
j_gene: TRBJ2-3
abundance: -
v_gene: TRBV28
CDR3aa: CASSFGRGQDTQYF
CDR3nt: TGTGCCAGCAGTTTTGGTAGGGGGCAAGATACGCAGTATTTT

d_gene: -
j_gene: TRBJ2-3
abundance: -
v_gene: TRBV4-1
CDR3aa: CASSQEAGVAGTDTQYF
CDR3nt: TGCGCCAGCAGCCAAGAAGCCGGGGTAGCTGGCACAGATACGCAGTATTTT

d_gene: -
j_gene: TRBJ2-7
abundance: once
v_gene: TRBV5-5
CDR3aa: CASSLGRVDEQYF
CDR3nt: TGTGCCAGCAGCTTGGGGAGGGTGGACGAGCAGTACTTC

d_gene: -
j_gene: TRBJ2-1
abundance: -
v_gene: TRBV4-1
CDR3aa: CASSQVRGESSYNEQFF
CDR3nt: TGCGCCAGCAGCCAAGTTAGAGGGGAGAGCTCCTACAATGAGCAGTTCTTC

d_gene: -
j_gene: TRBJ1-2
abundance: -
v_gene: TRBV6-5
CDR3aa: CASSYSGNYGYTF
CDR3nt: TGTGCCAGCAGTTATTCGGGGAACTATGGCTACACCTTC

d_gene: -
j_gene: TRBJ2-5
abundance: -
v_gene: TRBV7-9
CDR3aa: CASSLRAHLQETQYF
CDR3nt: TGTGCCAGCAGCTTACGGGCACACCTACAAGAGACCCAGTACTTC

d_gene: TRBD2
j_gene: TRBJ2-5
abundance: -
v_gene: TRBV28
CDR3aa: CACLSGTYLRAQYF
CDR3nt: TGTGCCTGCCTTAGCGGGACCTACCTCCGGGCCCAGTACTTC

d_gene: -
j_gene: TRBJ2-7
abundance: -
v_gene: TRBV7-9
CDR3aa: CASSLVSLYEQYF
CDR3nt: TGTGCCAGCAGCTTAGTCTCTCTGTACGAGCAGTACTTC

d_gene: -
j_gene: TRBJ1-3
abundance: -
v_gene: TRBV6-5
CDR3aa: CASGPGHGNTIYF
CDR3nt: TGTGCCAGCGGCCCGGGACATGGAAACACCATATATTTT

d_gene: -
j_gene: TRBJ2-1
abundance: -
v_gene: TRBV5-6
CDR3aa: CASSLAFSGASEQFF
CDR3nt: TGTGCCAGCAGCTTGGCTTTCTCTGGTGCATCTGAGCAGTTCTTC